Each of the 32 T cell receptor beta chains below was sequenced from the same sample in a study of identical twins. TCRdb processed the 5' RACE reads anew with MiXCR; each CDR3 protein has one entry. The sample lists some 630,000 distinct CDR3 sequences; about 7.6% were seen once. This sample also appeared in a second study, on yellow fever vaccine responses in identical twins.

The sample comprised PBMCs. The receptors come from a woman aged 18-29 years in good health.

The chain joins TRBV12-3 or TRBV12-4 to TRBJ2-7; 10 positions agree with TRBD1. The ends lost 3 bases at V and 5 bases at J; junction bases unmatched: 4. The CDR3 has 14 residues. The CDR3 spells CASSFGDRGHEQYF. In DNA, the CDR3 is TGTGCCAGCAGTTTTGGGGACAGGGGCCACGAGCAGTACTTC.

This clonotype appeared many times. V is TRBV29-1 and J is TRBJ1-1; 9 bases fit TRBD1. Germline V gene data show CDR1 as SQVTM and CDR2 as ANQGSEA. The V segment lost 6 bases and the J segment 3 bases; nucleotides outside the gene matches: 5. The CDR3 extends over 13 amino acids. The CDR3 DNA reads TGCAGCGTCCGGACAGGGGTTGACACTGAAGCTTTCTTT. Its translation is CSVRTGVDTEAFF.

The CDR3 bases are TGTGCCAGCAGCTCCCGGGGAGGGAGTTTGGATACGCAGTATTTT. Translation gives CASSSRGGSLDTQYF. This sequence joins TRBV9 and TRBJ2-3; 7 positions match TRBD2. This CDR3 has 15 residues. With 4 bases clipped from V and 6 bases from J, the junction kept 11 bases outside the gene matches. Germline CDR1 reads SGDLS; CDR2 reads YYNGEE.

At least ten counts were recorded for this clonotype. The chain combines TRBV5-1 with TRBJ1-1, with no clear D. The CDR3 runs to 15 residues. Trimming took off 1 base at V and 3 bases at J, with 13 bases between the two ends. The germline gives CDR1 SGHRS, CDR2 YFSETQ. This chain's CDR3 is CASSLLGRFDTEAFF. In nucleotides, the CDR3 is TGCGCCAGCAGCTTGTTGGGGAGGTTCGACACTGAAGCTTTCTTT. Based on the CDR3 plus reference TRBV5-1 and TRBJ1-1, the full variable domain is KAGVTQTPRYLIKTRGQQVTLSCSPISGHRSVSWYQQTPGQGLQFLFEYFSETQRNKGNFPGRFSGRQFSNSRSEMNVSTLELGDSALYLCASSLLGRFDTEAFFGQGTRLTVV.

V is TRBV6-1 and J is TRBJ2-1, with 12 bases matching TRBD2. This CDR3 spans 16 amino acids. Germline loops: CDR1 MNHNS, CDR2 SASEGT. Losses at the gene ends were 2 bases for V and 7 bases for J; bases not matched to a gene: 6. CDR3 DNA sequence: TGTGCCAGCAGTGAACGTCGGCTAGCGGGGGGGAATGAGCAGTTCTTC. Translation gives CASSERRLAGGNEQFF.

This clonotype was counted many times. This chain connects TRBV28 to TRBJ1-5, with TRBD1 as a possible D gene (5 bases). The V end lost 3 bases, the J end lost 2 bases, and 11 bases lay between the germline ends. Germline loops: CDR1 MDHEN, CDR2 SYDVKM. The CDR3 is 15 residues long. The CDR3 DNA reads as TGTGCCAGCAGTTTGTCAGGGCGAGGCAATCAGCCCCAGCATTTT. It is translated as CASSLSGRGNQPQHF.

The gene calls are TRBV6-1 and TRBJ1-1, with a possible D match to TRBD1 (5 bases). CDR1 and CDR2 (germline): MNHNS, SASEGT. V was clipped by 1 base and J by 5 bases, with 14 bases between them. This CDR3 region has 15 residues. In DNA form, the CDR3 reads TGTGCCAGCAGTGAAGAAGAGACAGTAAGAACTGAAGCTTTCTTT. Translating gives CASSEEETVRTEAFF.

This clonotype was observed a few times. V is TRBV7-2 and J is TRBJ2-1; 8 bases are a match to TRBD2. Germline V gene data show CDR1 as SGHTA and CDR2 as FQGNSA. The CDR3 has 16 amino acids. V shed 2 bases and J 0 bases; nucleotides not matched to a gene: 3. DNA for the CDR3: TGTGCCAGCAGCTTATGGAGCGGGAGCTCCTACAATGAGCAGTTCTTC. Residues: CASSLWSGSSYNEQFF.

The CDR3 loop is CASSLIEHHSGANVLTF. The DNA for the CDR3 is TGTGCCAGCAGCTTGATTGAACACCACTCTGGGGCCAACGTCCTGACTTTC. The genes are TRBV5-5 and TRBJ2-6, with unresolved D. The CDR3 has 17 amino acids. CDR1 and CDR2 (germline): SGHKS, YYEKEE (reference sequence). V shed 1 base and J shed 0 bases, with 11 bases lying between them.

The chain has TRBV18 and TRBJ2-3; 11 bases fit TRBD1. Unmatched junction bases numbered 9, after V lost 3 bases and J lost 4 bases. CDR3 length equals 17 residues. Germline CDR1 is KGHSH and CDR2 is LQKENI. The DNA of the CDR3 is TGTGCCAGCTCACCGAATTCCGGGACAGGGGGGCCAGATACGCAGTATTTT. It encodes CASSPNSGTGGPDTQYF.

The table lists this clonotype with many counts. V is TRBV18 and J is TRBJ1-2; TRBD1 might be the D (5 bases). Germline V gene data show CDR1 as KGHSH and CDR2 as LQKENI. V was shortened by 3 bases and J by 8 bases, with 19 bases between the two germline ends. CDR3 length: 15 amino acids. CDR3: CASSPRDANRVGYTF. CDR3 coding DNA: TGTGCCAGCTCACCTCGGGACGCCAATCGGGTCGGCTACACCTTC.

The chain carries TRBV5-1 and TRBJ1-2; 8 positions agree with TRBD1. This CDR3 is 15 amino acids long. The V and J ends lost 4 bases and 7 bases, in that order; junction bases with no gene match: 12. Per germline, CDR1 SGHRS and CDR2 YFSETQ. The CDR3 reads CASSPRTGQMGGYTF. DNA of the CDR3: TGCGCCAGCAGCCCACGGACAGGGCAGATGGGTGGCTACACCTTC.

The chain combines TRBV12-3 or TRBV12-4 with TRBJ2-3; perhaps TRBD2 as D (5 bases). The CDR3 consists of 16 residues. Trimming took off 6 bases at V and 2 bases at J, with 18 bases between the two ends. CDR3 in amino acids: CASSPTITGYTDTQYF. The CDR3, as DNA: TGTGCCAGCAGCCCCACAATCACGGGGTACACAGATACGCAGTATTTT.

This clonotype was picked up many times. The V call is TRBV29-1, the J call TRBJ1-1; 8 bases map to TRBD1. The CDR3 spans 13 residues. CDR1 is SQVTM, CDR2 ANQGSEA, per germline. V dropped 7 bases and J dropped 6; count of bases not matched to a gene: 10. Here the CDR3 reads CSGKDREMSEAFF. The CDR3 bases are TGCAGCGGGAAGGACAGGGAAATGTCTGAAGCTTTCTTT.

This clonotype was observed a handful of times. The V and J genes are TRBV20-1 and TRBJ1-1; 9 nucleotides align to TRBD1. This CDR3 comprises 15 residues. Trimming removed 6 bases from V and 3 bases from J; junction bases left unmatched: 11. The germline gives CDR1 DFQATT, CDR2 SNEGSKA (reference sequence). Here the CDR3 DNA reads TGCAGTGCAGACCGGGGACAGGGATTGGACACTGAAGCTTTCTTT. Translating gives CSADRGQGLDTEAFF.

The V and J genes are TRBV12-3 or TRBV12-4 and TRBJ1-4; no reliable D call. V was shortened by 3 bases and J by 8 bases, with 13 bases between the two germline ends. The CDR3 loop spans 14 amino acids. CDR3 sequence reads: CASSLLYFGEKLFF. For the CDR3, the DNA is TGTGCCAGCAGTTTGCTGTATTTCGGCGAAAAACTGTTTTTT.

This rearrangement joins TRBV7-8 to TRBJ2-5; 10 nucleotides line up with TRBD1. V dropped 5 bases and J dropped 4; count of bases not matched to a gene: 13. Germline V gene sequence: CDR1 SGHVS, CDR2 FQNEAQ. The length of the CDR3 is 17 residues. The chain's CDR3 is CASSAPPGQGLGETQYF. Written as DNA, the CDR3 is TGTGCCAGCAGCGCGCCTCCGGGACAGGGGCTAGGAGAGACCCAGTACTTC.

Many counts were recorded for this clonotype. CDR3 DNA: TGTGCCATCAGTGCAGGCTTCAACACCGGGGAGCTGTTTTTT. Its translation: CAISAGFNTGELFF. The rearrangement uses TRBV10-3 and TRBJ2-2; no firm D call. This CDR3 spans 14 amino acids. Trimming left V 4 bases short and J 2 bases short, with 8 bases between. Looked up from germline, CDR1 is ENHRY and CDR2 is SYGVKD.

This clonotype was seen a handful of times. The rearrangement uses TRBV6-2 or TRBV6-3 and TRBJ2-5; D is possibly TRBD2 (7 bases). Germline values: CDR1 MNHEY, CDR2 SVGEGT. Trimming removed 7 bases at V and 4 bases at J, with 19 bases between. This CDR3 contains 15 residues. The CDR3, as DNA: TGTGCCAGCACCATACGACGCGGGGGCGGAGAGACCCAGTACTTC. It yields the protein CASTIRRGGGETQYF.

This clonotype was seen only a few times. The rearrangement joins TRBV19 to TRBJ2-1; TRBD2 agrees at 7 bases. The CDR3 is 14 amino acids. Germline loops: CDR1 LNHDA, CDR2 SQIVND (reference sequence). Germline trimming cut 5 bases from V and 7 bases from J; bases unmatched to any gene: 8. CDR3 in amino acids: CASSRGGSGNEQFF. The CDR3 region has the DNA TGTGCCAGTAGTCGTGGCGGGAGTGGAAATGAGCAGTTCTTC.

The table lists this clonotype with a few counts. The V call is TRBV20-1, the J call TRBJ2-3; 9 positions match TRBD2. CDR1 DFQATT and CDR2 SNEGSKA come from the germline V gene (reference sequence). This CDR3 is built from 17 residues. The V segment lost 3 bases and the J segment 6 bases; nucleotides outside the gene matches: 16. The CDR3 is CSARIPNAGGPTDTQYF. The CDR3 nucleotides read TGCAGTGCTAGGATCCCTAATGCGGGAGGGCCAACCGATACGCAGTATTTT.

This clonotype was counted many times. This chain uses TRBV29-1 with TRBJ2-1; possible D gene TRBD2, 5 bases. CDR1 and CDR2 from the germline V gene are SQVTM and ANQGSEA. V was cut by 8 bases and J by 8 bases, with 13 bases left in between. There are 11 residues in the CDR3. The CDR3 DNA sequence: TGCAGCTATAGCGAAAGGGATGAGCAGTTCTTC. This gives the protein CSYSERDEQFF.

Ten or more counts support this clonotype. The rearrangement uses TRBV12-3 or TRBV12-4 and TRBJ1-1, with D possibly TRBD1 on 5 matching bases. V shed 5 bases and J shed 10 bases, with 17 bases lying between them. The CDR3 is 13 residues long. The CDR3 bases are TGTGCCAGCAGTCCGGGGACTTCTCTTGGAGCTTTCTTT. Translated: CASSPGTSLGAFF.

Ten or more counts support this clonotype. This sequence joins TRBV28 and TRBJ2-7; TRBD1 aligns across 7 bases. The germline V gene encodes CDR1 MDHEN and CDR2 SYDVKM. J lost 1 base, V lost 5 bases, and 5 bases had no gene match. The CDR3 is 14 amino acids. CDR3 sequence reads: CASSLGGQSYEQYF. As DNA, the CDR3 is TGTGCCAGCAGTCTAGGGGGACAGTCCTACGAGCAGTACTTC. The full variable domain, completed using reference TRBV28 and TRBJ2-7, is DVKVTQSSRYLVKRTGEKVFLECVQDMDHENMFWYRQDPGLGLRLIYFSYDVKMKEKGDIPEGYSVSREKKERFSLILESASTNQTSMYLCASSLGGQSYEQYFGPGTRLTVT.

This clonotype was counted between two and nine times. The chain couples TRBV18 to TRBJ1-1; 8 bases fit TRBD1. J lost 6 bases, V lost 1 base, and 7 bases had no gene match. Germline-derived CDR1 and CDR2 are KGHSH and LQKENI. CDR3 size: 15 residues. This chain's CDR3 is CASSPLQGGVAEAFF. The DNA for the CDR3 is TGTGCCAGCTCACCACTACAGGGGGGGGTCGCTGAAGCTTTCTTT.

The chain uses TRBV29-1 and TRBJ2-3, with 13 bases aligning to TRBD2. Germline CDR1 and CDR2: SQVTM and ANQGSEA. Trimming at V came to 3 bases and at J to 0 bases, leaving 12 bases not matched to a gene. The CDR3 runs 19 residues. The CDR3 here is CSVDPGLAGLTPSTDTQYF. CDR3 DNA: TGCAGCGTTGATCCGGGACTAGCGGGACTAACGCCTAGCACAGATACGCAGTATTTT.

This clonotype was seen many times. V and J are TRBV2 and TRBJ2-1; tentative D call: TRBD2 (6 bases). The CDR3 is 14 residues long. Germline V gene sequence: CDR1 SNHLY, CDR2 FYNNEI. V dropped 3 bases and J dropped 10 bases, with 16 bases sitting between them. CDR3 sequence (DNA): TGTGCCAGCAGTGACCGGGTAACTAGCTGGGAGCAGTTCTTC. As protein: CASSDRVTSWEQFF.

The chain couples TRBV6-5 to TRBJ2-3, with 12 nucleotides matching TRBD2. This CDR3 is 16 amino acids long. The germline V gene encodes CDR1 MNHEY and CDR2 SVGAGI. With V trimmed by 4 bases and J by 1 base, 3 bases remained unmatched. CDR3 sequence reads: CASSSLAGGRTDTQYF. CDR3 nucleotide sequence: TGTGCCAGCAGTTCCCTAGCGGGAGGGCGCACAGATACGCAGTATTTT.

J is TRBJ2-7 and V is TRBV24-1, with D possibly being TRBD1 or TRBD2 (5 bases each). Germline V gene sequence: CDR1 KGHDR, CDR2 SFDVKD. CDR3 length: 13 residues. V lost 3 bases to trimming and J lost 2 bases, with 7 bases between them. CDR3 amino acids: CATSDGGTYEQYF. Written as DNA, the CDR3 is TGTGCCACCAGTGATGGGGGTACCTACGAGCAGTACTTC.

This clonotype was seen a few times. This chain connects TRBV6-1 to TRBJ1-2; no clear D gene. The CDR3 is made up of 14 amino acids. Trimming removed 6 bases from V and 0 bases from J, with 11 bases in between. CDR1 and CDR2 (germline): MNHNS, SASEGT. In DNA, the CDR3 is TGTGCCAGCAGCAGAGATTACACTAACTATGGCTACACCTTC. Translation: CASSRDYTNYGYTF.

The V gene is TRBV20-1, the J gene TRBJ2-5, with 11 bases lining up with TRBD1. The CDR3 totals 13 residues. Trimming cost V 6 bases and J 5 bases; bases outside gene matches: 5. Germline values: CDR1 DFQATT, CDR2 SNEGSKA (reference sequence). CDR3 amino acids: CSARTGGGETQYF. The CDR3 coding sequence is TGCAGTGCCAGGACAGGGGGCGGTGAGACCCAGTACTTC.

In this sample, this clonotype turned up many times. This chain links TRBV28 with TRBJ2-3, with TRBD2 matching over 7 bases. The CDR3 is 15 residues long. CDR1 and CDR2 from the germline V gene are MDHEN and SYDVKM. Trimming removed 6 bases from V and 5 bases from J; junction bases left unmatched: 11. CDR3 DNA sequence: TGTGCCAGCAGACCATCCCCAGGGAGGGGAGATACGCAGTATTTT. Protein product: CASRPSPGRGDTQYF.